The rows below give T cell receptor beta chains drawn from one sample of a study of T cell responses to AZD1222 COVID-19 vaccine. Assay used: immunoSEQ multiplex PCR; TCRdb lists only in-frame clones, some missing. Of about 190,000 clones in the sample, 87% were seen once. The sample was peripheral blood, taken on day 0 of MenACWY control vaccination. Source of these receptors: an adult in good health. Both conserved end residues are part of each CDR3. Each record gives: D gene, V gene, J gene, clone size, CDR3 DNA, CDR3 protein. The D gene is left open where the match is weak. Expanded clones are given a class, and other clones once, few, many or no size at all.

>TRBD2|TRBV7-8|TRBJ2-3|-
TGTGCCAGCAGCTTAGCAGCGGGGGGAACAGATACGCAGTATTTT
CASSLAAGGTDTQYF
>-|TRBV29-1|TRBJ1-5|once
TGCAGCGTTGCGACCTATCCGGGGGAAAGCAATCAGCCCCAGCATTTT
CSVATYPGESNQPQHF
>TRBD1|TRBV9|TRBJ1-3|-
TGTGCCAGCAGCGTAGACGGAACAGGGGGGAACTCTGGAAACACCATATATTTT
CASSVDGTGGNSGNTIYF
>-|TRBV7-9|TRBJ2-5|-
TGTGCCAGCAGCTTAGCTCGCGGGGCCGACCAAGAGACCCAGTACTTC
CASSLARGADQETQYF
>-|TRBV12-3/TRBV12-4|TRBJ2-7|-
TGTGCCAGCAGCCCCGGGGGGCTCTACGAGCAGTACTTC
CASSPGGLYEQYF
>TRBD1|TRBV7-2|TRBJ2-2|-
TGTGCCAGCAACCGACAGGGGGCAATCGCCGGGGAGCTGTTTTTT
CASNRQGAIAGELFF
>-|TRBV6-5|TRBJ2-3|-
TGTGCCAGCAGTTACTCTAAGCCGGATACGCAGTATTTT
CASSYSKPDTQYF
>TRBD2|TRBV5-4|TRBJ2-5|-
TGTGCCAGCAGCCAGGGGCTAGCGGGAGAAGAGACCCAGTACTTC
CASSQGLAGEETQYF
>-|TRBV27|TRBJ1-2|-
TGTGCCAGCAGTTCCGGCCGATCATTTGGCTACACCTTC
CASSSGRSFGYTF
>-|TRBV6-4|TRBJ2-3|once
TGTGCCAGCAGCAGAACCGAAGGCGAGGCAGATACGCAGTATTTT
CASSRTEGEADTQYF
>-|TRBV30|TRBJ2-3|-
TGTGCCAGGACTATTTTGCGAGGAGATACGCAGTATTTT
CARTILRGDTQYF
>-|TRBV10-3|TRBJ2-3|-
TGTGCCATCAGTGAGTCGAGTCCATGGCGGGAACGGGCAGATACGCAGTATTTT
CAISESSPWRERADTQYF
>-|TRBV24-1|TRBJ2-3|-
TGTGCCACCAGTGATTACCCCCTCACAGATACGCAGTATTTT
CATSDYPLTDTQYF
>-|TRBV30|TRBJ2-2|-
TGTGCCTGGGTTCCAGGGAACACCGGGGAGCTGTTTTTT
CAWVPGNTGELFF
>TRBD1|TRBV30|TRBJ2-7|-
TGTGCCTGGGGTAACCCCGGGACAGGGAACCCCTACGAGCAGTACTTC
CAWGNPGTGNPYEQYF
>-|TRBV5-8|TRBJ2-1|once
TGTGCCAGCAGCTTGGCCAGTAACAGATACAATGAGCAGTTCTTC
CASSLASNRYNEQFF
>TRBD2|TRBV19|TRBJ2-2|-
TGTGCCAGTAGGGTGAACGGGAGGTTCTCCGGGGAGCTGTTTTTT
CASRVNGRFSGELFF
>-|TRBV30|TRBJ1-6|-
TGTGCCTGGGACTCCTATAATTCACCCCTCCACTTT
CAWDSYNSPLHF
>-|TRBV5-4|TRBJ2-6|-
TGTGCCAGCAGCCCGCCGGGCTCTGGGGCCAACGTCCTGACTTTC
CASSPPGSGANVLTF
>-|TRBV10-3|TRBJ2-7|-
TGTGCCATCAGCACAGCTCAGGGCTACGAGCAGTACTTC
CAISTAQGYEQYF
>TRBD2|TRBV7-9|TRBJ2-1|-
TGTGCCAGCAGCTTAGGGACTAGCGGGAGCAATGAGCAGTTCTTC
CASSLGTSGSNEQFF
>TRBD1|TRBV30|TRBJ2-7|-
TGTGCCTGGAGTCTTGGGACAGGGAGTTACGAGCAGTACTTC
CAWSLGTGSYEQYF
>-|TRBV5-6|TRBJ1-2|-
TGTGCCAGCAGCTCGTACAGGACAGTTATGGTCTATGGCTACACCTTC
CASSSYRTVMVYGYTF
>TRBD2|TRBV20-1|TRBJ2-1|-
TGCAGTGCTAGTAAACTTTGGGCTAGCGGGAGGAGTAGACAAGGGGAGCAGTTCTTC
CSASKLWASGRSRQGEQFF
>-|TRBV30|TRBJ1-6|-
TGTGCCTGGAGTGTACTAATCCGGCCGTCCTCCCCCTCCTATAATTCACCCCTCCACTTT
CAWSVLIRPSSPSYNSPLHF
>-|TRBV19|TRBJ1-2|-
TGTGCCAGTAGTCCCTCAACAGGGATTTACTATGGCTACACCTTC
CASSPSTGIYYGYTF
>-|TRBV6-5|TRBJ2-3|-
TGTGCCAGCAGTTGGCCCGGAGATACGCAGTATTTT
CASSWPGDTQYF
>TRBD2|TRBV4-1|TRBJ2-1|-
TGCGCCAGCAGCCCGGGACTAGCGGTTGAGCAGTTCTTC
CASSPGLAVEQFF
>-|TRBV11-2|TRBJ2-1|once
TGTGCCAGCAGCTTAGATAATCGCAGTATCTTC
CASSLDNRSIF
>-|TRBV12-3/TRBV12-4|TRBJ2-5|-
TGTGCCAGCAGTTGGACAGCTCAAGAGACCCAGTACTTC
CASSWTAQETQYF
>-|TRBV6-5|TRBJ2-7|few
TGTGCCAGCAGTTACTCGCAGCGGAGGACCTACGAGCAGTACTTC
CASSYSQRRTYEQYF
>-|TRBV6-6|TRBJ1-3|once
TGTGCCAGCACCCTAAACCTGGGCAGCTCTGGAAACACCATATATTTT
CASTLNLGSSGNTIYF
>-|TRBV30|TRBJ1-2|-
TGTGCCTGGAACGGACTGACCTATGCCTACACCTTC
CAWNGLTYAYTF
>TRBD1|TRBV11-2|TRBJ2-7|once
TGTGCCAGCAGCCCCCCGACAGGGTACGAGCAGTACTTC
CASSPPTGYEQYF
>-|TRBV2|TRBJ1-1|-
TGTGCCAGCAGTGGTCAGGCTGAAGCTTTCTTT
CASSGQAEAFF
>-|TRBV15|TRBJ1-5|-
TGTGCCACCAGCAGAGTGGGGGACAATCAGCCCCAGCATTTT
CATSRVGDNQPQHF
>-|TRBV3-1/TRBV3-2|TRBJ2-3|once
TGTGCCAGCAGTCAACCACAGGGATGGGGTGCAGATACGCAGTATTTT
CASSQPQGWGADTQYF